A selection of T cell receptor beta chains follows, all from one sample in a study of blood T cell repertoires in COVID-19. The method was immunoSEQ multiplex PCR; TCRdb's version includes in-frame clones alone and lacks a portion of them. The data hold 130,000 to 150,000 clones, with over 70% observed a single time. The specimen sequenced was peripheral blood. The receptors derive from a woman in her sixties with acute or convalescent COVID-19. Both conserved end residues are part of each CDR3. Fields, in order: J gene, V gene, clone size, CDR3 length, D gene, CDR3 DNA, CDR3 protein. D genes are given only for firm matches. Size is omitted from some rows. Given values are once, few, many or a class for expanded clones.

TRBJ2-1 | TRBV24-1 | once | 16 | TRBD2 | TGTGCCACCAGTCCGAAACTAGCGGGAGGCCCCAATGAGCAGTTCTTC | CATSPKLAGGPNEQFF
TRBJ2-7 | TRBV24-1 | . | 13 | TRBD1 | TGTGCCACCCCCCGGGACAGGGCGGACGAGCAGTACTTC | CATPRDRADEQYF
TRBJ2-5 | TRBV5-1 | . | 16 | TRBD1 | TGCGCCAGCAGCTGGCCCGTGGGGACAGGGAAAGAGACCCAGTACTTC | CASSWPVGTGKETQYF
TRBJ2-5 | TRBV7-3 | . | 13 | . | TGTGCCAGCAGCCCGACACCCCAAGAGACCCAGTACTTC | CASSPTPQETQYF
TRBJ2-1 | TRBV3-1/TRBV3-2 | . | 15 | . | TGTGCCAGCAGCCAAAGCCCGGGGGCCTACAATGAGCAGTTCTTC | CASSQSPGAYNEQFF
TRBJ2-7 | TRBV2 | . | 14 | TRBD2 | TGTGCCAGCAGGGGTAGCGGGAGGTTCTACGAGCAGTACTTC | CASRGSGRFYEQYF
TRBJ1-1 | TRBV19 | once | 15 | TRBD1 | TGTGCCAGTAGTACCCCGGGACAGGGGGACACTGAAGCTTTCTTT | CASSTPGQGDTEAFF
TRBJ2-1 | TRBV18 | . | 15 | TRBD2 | TGTGCCAGCTCTCTAGCGGGAGCGTTTAACAATGAGCAGTTCTTC | CASSLAGAFNNEQFF
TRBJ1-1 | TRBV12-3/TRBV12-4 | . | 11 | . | TGTGCCAGCACCCGGTCTTCTGAAGCTTTCTTT | CASTRSSEAFF
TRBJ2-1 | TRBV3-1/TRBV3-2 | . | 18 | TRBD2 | TGTGCCAGCAGCACCCGGCCGGGACTACCTAAATTGTACAATGAGCAGTTCTTC | CASSTRPGLPKLYNEQFF
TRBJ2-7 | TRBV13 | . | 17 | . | TGTGCCAGCAGCTTAGAGGCAAGTGGTAACAGCTCCTACGAGCAGTACTTC | CASSLEASGNSSYEQYF
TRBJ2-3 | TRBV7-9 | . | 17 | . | TGTGCCAGCAGCTTAATTGTGGCCGCCATAGGGAGAGATACGCAGTATTTT | CASSLIVAAIGRDTQYF
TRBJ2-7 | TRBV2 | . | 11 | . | TGTGCCAGCAGCGGCGCGGGCGAGCAGTACTTC | CASSGAGEQYF
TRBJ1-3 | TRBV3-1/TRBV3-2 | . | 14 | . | TGTGCCAGCAGCCAAGTGGAGTCTGGAAACACCATATATTTT | CASSQVESGNTIYF
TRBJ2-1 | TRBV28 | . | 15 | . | TGTGCCAGCAGTTTTGAGGGTGTTCACTTCAATGAGCAGTTCTTC | CASSFEGVHFNEQFF
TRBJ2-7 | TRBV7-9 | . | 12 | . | TGTGCCAGCAGCTTAGGCAGGGACGAGCAGTACTTC | CASSLGRDEQYF
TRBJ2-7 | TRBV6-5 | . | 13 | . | TGTGCCAGCAACCCCCTTACCTACTACGAGCAGTACTTC | CASNPLTYYEQYF
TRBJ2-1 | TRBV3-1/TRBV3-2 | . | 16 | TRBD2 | TGTGCCAGCAGCCAAGTTCTCCTAGCGGGAGTTCATGAGCAGTTCTTC | CASSQVLLAGVHEQFF
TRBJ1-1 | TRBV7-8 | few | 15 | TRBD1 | TGTGCCAGCAGCTCGGCACCAACAGGGGGCACTGAAGCTTTCTTT | CASSSAPTGGTEAFF
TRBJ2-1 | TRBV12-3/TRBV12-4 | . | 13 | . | TGTGCCAGCAGTTTTGGCGGGAACTATGAGCAGTTCTTC | CASSFGGNYEQFF
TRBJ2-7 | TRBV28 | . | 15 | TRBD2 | TGTGCCAGCAGTCCACTATCAGGGACTATCTACGAGCAGTACTTC | CASSPLSGTIYEQYF
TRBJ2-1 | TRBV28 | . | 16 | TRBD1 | TGTGCCACGAAACAGGGGGCCCCTTCAATTTACAATGAGCAGTTCTTC | CATKQGAPSIYNEQFF
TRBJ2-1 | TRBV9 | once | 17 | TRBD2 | TGTGCCAGCAGCGCCTTAGGGGCGGGAGCTTCCTACAATGAGCAGTTCTTC | CASSALGAGASYNEQFF
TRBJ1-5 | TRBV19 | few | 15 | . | TGTGCCAGTAGTGCTTGGGGGGTACCTAATCAGCCCCAGCATTTT | CASSAWGVPNQPQHF
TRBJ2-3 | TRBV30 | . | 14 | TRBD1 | TGTGCCTGGAGCACCGGGACAGGGGGGGATACGCAGTATTTT | CAWSTGTGGDTQYF
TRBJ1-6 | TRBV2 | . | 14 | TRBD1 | TGTGCCAGCAGTGTAGACAGGGGGAATTCACCCCTCCACTTT | CASSVDRGNSPLHF
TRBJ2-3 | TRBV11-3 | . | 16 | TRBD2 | TGTGCCAGCAGCTCTAGCGGGAGTTGGCGCACAGATACGCAGTATTTT | CASSSSGSWRTDTQYF
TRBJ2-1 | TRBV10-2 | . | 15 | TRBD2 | TGCGCCAGCAGTCCCACGACTAGCGGGAGAAATGAGCAGTTCTTC | CASSPTTSGRNEQFF
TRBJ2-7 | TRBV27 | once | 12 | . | TGTGCCAGCAGTCCACAGGGTTACGAGCAGTACTTC | CASSPQGYEQYF
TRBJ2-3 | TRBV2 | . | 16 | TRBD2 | TGTGCCAGCAGTTTCTCCCTAGGACTAGCGGGAGATACGCAGTATTTT | CASSFSLGLAGDTQYF
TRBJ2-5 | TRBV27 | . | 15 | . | TGTGCCAGCGGCACTTTGGGGCGGTTGAGGGAGACCCAGTACTTC | CASGTLGRLRETQYF
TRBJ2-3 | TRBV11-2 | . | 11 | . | TGTGCCAGCAGCCGTGGGCTTACGCAGTATTTT | CASSRGLTQYF
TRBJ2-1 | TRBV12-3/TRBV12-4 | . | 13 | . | TGTGCCAGCAGGCCAACTCCGTACAATGAGCAGTTCTTC | CASRPTPYNEQFF
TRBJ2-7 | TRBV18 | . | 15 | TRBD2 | TGTGCCAGCTCAGGACTAGGGGATAGCTTCTACGAGCAGTACTTC | CASSGLGDSFYEQYF
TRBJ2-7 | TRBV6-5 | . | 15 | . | TGTGCCAGCAGCTCGGACGGGACTGGGTTGTGGGAGCAGTACTTC | CASSSDGTGLWEQYF
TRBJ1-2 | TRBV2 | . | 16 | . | TGTGCCAGCAGATGGGTGACAGTCTTTGAGGCCTATGGCTACACCTTC | CASRWVTVFEAYGYTF
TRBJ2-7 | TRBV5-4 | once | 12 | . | TGTGCCAGCAGCATCGACAGCTACGAGCAGTACTTC | CASSIDSYEQYF
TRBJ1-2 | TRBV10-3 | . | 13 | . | TGTGCCATCAGGCGGCAGCCAAACTATGGCTACACCTTC | CAIRRQPNYGYTF
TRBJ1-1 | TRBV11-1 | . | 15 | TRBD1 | TGTGCCAGCAGCATATCAGGGGGAGGTAGCACTGAAGCTTTCTTT | CASSISGGGSTEAFF
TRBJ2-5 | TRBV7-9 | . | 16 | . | TGTGCCAGCAGCTTAGCTACTAACTACCGGAAAGAGACCCAGTACTTC | CASSLATNYRKETQYF
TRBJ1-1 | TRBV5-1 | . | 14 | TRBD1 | TGCGCCAGCAGCACCGGGACAGGGTACACTGAAGCTTTCTTT | CASSTGTGYTEAFF
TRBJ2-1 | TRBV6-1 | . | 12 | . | TGTGCCAGCAGTGAATCTTACAATGAGCAGTTCTTC | CASSESYNEQFF
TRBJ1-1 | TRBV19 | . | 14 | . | TGTGCCAGTAGCCGATCGCCAGGGAACACTGAAGCTTTCTTT | CASSRSPGNTEAFF
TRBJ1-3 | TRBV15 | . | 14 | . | TGTGCCACCAGCAGTGGGCTCTATGGAAACACCATATATTTT | CATSSGLYGNTIYF
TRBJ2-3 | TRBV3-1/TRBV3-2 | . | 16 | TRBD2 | TGTGCCAGCAGCCAAGATTCGGGAGGGCGGGCAGATACGCAGTATTTT | CASSQDSGGRADTQYF
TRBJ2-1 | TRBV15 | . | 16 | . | TGTGCCACCAGCAGAGATGCTCCGAGCTCCTACAATGAGCAGTTCTTC | CATSRDAPSSYNEQFF
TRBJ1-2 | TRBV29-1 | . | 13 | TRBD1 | TGCAGCGTTGGGACAGGGTTAAACTATGGCTACACCTTC | CSVGTGLNYGYTF
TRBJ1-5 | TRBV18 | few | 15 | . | TGTGCCAGCTCACCACTTGGACAACCCAATCAGCCCCAGCATTTT | CASSPLGQPNQPQHF
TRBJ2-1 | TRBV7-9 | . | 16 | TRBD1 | TGTGCCAGCAGCTCTTTGAGGACAGGAACCTACAATGAGCAGTTCTTC | CASSSLRTGTYNEQFF
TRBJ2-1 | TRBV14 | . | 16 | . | TGTGCCAGCAGCCAAGATCGGGAGACAGCCTACAATGAGCAGTTCTTC | CASSQDRETAYNEQFF
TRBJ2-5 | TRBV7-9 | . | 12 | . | TGTGCCAGCAGCTTAGCCCAGGAGACCCAGTACTTC | CASSLAQETQYF
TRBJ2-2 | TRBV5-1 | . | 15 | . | TGCGCCAGCAGCTTGTGGGCCCGGCCCACCGGGGAGCTGTTTTTT | CASSLWARPTGELFF
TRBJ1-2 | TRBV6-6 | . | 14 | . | TGTGCCAGCAGTTCCTCCGGGAGTTTTTATGGCTACACCTTC | CASSSSGSFYGYTF